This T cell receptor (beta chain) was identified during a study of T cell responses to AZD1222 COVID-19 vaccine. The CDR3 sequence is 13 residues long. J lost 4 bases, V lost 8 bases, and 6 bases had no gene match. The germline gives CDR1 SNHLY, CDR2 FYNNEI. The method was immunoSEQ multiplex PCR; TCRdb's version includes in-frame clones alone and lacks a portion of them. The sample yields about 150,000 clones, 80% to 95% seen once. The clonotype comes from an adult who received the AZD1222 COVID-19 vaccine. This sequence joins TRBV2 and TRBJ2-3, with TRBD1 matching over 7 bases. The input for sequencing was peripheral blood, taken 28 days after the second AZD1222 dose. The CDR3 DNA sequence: TGTGCCAGCTCGGGACAGATCTCAGATACGCAGTATTTT. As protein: CASSGQISDTQYF.